The source of this T cell receptor (beta chain) is a study of tumor-infiltrating lymphocytes in primary liver carcinoma. Looking at the study overall: Patients were men and women aged 30 to 69 years.

The CDR3 extends over 14 amino acids. Trimming stripped 0 bases from V and 7 bases from J, with 10 bases between. The germline V gene encodes CDR1 LGHNA and CDR2 YSLEER. A primer matching the constant region was used to make TCR beta cDNA from approximately 500 ng of total RNA. Employing slightly modified ARM-PCR, three nested multiplex PCR rounds were run, and these gave rise to the TCR beta libraries. Use of TRBV1-TRBV30 forward primers with a C-beta reverse primer characterized the first two PCR rounds, which lasted approximately 11 cycles each. TCRdb processed the multiplex PCR reads anew with MiXCR; each CDR3 protein has one entry. The data show approximately 340,000 distinct CDR3 sequences, with 65% seen just once and 5.5% to 7% held by the top ten. Unsorted whole blood served as the source of blood RNA, and germline DNA was extracted as well. The study's findings and limits: Relative to tumor region pairs, the tumor-adjacent and tumor-blood pairs showed overlap that was lower.

This clonotype was found many times. Antigen: not known. The V and J genes are TRBV4-3 and TRBJ2-1; no firm D call. This receptor was obtained from a man aged 35 to 55 with primary liver carcinoma and hepatitis B virus infection. The sample consisted of peripheral blood. In DNA, the CDR3 is TGCGCCAGCAGCCAAGATTTTTCGCGGAATGAGCAGTTCTTC. As protein: CASSQDFSRNEQFF.